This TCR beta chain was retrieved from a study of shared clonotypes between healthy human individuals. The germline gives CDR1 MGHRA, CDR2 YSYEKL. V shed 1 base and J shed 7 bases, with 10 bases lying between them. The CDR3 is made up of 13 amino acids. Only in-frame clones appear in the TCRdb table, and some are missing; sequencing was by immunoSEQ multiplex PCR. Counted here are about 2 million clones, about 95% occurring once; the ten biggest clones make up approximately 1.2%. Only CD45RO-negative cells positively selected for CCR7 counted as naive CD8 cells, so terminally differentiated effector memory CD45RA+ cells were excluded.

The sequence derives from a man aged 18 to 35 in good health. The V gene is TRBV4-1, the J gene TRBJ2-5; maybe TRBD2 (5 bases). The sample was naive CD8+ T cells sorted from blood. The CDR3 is CASSQAEGGTQYF. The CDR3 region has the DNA TGCGCCAGCAGCCAAGCCGAGGGCGGGACCCAGTACTTC.